This T cell receptor (beta chain) originates from a study of cytomegalovirus exposure and HLA in healthy donors. Primers for the PCR totalled 60 Vbeta and 13 Jbeta. Only in-frame clones appear in the TCRdb table, and some are missing; sequencing was by immunoSEQ multiplex PCR. The table includes 160,000 or so clones, around 72% detected once. Deletions cut 0 bases from V and 9 bases from J, with 16 bases between. The CDR3 is made up of 15 amino acids. The germline V gene has CDR1 SGDLS and CDR2 YYNGEE. General study findings and limits: It has been reported that TCR beta sequences accurately predicted the HLA-A and HLA-B alleles of most subjects. Across donors, most TCRs were seen rarely, yet some public ones were widespread. Roughly uniform sequencing depth across donors was assumed, possibly incorrectly.

A few counts support this clone. Its antigen is unidentified. The sequencing sample was made of PBMCs. This TCR derives from a female donor in good health and CMV-seronegative. The rearrangement uses TRBV9 and TRBJ2-1, with a possible D match to TRBD1 (6 bases). The CDR3 protein is CASSVEGTKTGEQFF. The CDR3 bases are TGTGCCAGCAGCGTAGAAGGGACAAAAACGGGTGAGCAGTTCTTC.